The 25 T cell receptor beta chains presented below share a single source sample, sequenced in a study of cytomegalovirus exposure and HLA in healthy donors. Vbeta (60) and Jbeta (13) primers were used in the PCR. Some clones are missing from TCRdb's copy, which holds only in-frame ones; the method was immunoSEQ multiplex PCR. The profile covers 280,000 or so clones, with approximately 90% appearing a single time and 2% to 3% taken by the ten largest. Material: PBMCs. The receptors were gathered from a woman aged 18-29 years in good health and CMV-seronegative.

V is TRBV6-6 and J is TRBJ1-5, with 11 positions matching TRBD1. The trim removed 6 bases at V and 6 bases at J, leaving 10 bases unmatched. Looked up from germline, CDR1 is MNHNY and CDR2 is SVGAGI (reference sequence). The CDR3 extends over 16 amino acids. DNA of the CDR3: TGTGCCAGCAGCCCTCGGACAGGGGGCTATATTCAGCCCCAGCATTTT. Protein: CASSPRTGGYIQPQHF.

J is TRBJ1-2 and V is TRBV29-1, with D tentatively TRBD1 (5 bases). V lost 7 bases and J 0 bases, leaving 12 bases between the germline ends. The CDR3 is 13 amino acids. CDR1 SQVTM and CDR2 ANQGSEA come from the germline V gene. CDR3 DNA sequence: TGCAGCGCCGAAGAACAGGCTAACTATGGCTACACCTTC. Encoded protein: CSAEEQANYGYTF.

The chain couples TRBV10-2 to TRBJ1-1; D is perhaps TRBD1 (6 bases). The V gene's germline CDR1 is WSHSY and CDR2 SAAADI. The CDR3 extends over 16 amino acids. Trimming shortened V by 1 base and J by 2 bases, and 14 bases separated the two germline ends. Here the CDR3 reads CASSEWRTALNTEAFF. DNA of the CDR3: TGCGCCAGCAGTGAGTGGAGGACAGCCCTTAACACTGAAGCTTTCTTT.

The sample holds one count of this clone. The chain couples TRBV19 to TRBJ1-1; D is undetermined. Germline V gene lookup returns CDR1 LNHDA and CDR2 SQIVND (reference sequence). With 5 bases removed from V and 1 base from J, the gap between germline ends came to 14 bases. CDR3 length: 15 amino acids. The CDR3 region has the DNA TGTGCCAGTAGTTTCTGGGAGACTGCGAACACTGAAGCTTTCTTT. Translating it yields CASSFWETANTEAFF. Together with reference TRBV19 and TRBJ1-1, the CDR3 gives the full variable domain: DGGITQSPKYLFRKEGQNVTLSCEQNLNHDAMYWYRQDPGQGLRLIYYSQIVNDFQKGDIAEGYSVSREKKESFPLTVTSAQKNPTAFYLCASSFWETANTEAFFGQGTRLTVV.

The rearrangement uses TRBV7-9 and TRBJ2-4, with D tentatively TRBD2 (5 bases). From germline, CDR1 is SEHNR and CDR2 FQNEAQ (reference sequence). V lost 3 bases to trimming and J lost 5 bases, with 8 bases between them. The CDR3 length is 13 residues. CDR3 sequence reads: CASSFAGENIQYF. In DNA, the CDR3 is TGTGCCAGCAGCTTTGCCGGGGAAAACATTCAGTACTTC.

This rearrangement joins TRBV5-1 to TRBJ2-1; 9 positions match TRBD2. Germline V gene lookup returns CDR1 SGHRS and CDR2 YFSETQ. The CDR3 consists of 14 residues. The ends lost 3 bases at V and 7 bases at J; junction bases unmatched: 5. Written as DNA, the CDR3 is TGCGCCAGCAGCTCAGCGGGGGGCCCGAATGAGCAGTTCTTC. Amino acid sequence: CASSSAGGPNEQFF.

A single count supports this clone. The J gene is TRBJ1-1, the V gene TRBV4-1, with TRBD1 identical over 7 bases. The trim removed 3 bases at V and 1 base at J, leaving 2 bases unmatched. This CDR3 spans 14 amino acids. From germline, CDR1 is MGHRA and CDR2 YSYEKL. CDR3 sequence (DNA): TGCGCCAGCAGCCATACAGGGGAGAACACTGAAGCTTTCTTT. Translated, it gives CASSHTGENTEAFF.

The chain links TRBV13 to TRBJ2-7, with D possibly TRBD1 on 6 matching bases. The germline gives CDR1 PRHDT, CDR2 FYEKMQ (reference sequence). This CDR3 contains 14 residues. Trimming took off 2 bases at V and 6 bases at J, with 14 bases between the two ends. The CDR3 DNA reads as TGTGCCAGCAGCTTAAGACAGGTTAACGCCGAGCAGTACTTC. Protein: CASSLRQVNAEQYF.

The J gene is TRBJ2-1, the V gene TRBV4-1; D possibly corresponds to TRBD2 (5 bases). Trimming cost V 2 bases and J 0 bases, with 11 bases left between them. This CDR3 has 16 amino acids. Per the germline V gene, CDR1 is MGHRA and CDR2 is YSYEKL. The CDR3 region is CASSQSGVSSYNEQFF. The CDR3 DNA is TGCGCCAGCAGCCAATCCGGGGTTAGCTCCTACAATGAGCAGTTCTTC.

In this sample, this clone turned up a few times. The chain joins TRBV27 to TRBJ2-7; 8 nucleotides agree with TRBD2. V lost 6 bases, J lost 5 bases, and 12 bases stayed unmatched. Germline CDR1 and CDR2: MNHEY and SMNVEV (reference sequence). This CDR3 comprises 15 residues. The CDR3 protein is CASSRGGQYLDEQYF. The DNA of the CDR3 is TGTGCCAGCAGCCGGGGGGGCCAATATCTAGACGAGCAGTACTTC.

The chain uses TRBV19 and TRBJ2-6; 7 bases line up with TRBD2. CDR1 LNHDA and CDR2 SQIVND come from the germline V gene (reference sequence). The CDR3 is 19 residues long. Unmatched junction bases numbered 13, after V lost 5 bases and J lost 0 bases. The CDR3 protein is CASSLGEGRQASGANVLTF. The CDR3 region has the DNA TGTGCCAGTAGTTTAGGGGAGGGGAGGCAGGCCTCTGGGGCCAACGTCCTGACTTTC.

The chain has TRBV11-2 and TRBJ1-3, with D perhaps TRBD1 (5 bases). The CDR3 has 15 residues. The germline gives CDR1 SGHAT, CDR2 FQNNGV. Trimming stripped 5 bases from V and 2 bases from J, with 13 bases between. The CDR3 nucleotides are TGTGCCAGCAGCCCAGACAGTATTACTGGAAACACCATATATTTT. It yields the protein CASSPDSITGNTIYF.

The J gene is TRBJ1-3, the V gene TRBV6-5, with 7 bases lining up with TRBD1. Unmatched junction bases numbered 4, after V lost 5 bases and J lost 3 bases. This CDR3 spans 14 amino acids. Germline lookup yields CDR1 MNHEY and CDR2 SVGAGI. CDR3 protein: CASSTTGVGNTIYF. CDR3 coding DNA: TGTGCCAGCAGTACCACAGGGGTTGGAAACACCATATATTTT.

V is TRBV18 and J is TRBJ1-1, with 9 bases lining up with TRBD1. Germline lookup yields CDR1 KGHSH and CDR2 LQKENI. The CDR3 loop spans 14 amino acids. V shed 6 bases, J shed 10 bases, and the junction held 12 bases outside the gene matches. The CDR3 DNA reads as TGTGCCAGCTCCCCGGGACAGGGACCTCCGAGAGCTTTCTTT. Translation: CASSPGQGPPRAFF.

About this clone: This specimen includes other DNA sequences encoding the same CDR3. The chain links TRBV5-1 to TRBJ1-2; TRBD1 matches at 8 bases. The length of the CDR3 is 13 residues. CDR1 and CDR2 (germline): SGHRS, YFSETQ. V lost 0 bases and J lost 8; bases outside the gene matches: 3. The CDR3 region has the DNA TGCGCCAGCAGCTTGGGACAGGGGAGAGGCTACACCTTC. Its protein product is CASSLGQGRGYTF.

This sequence joins TRBV5-6 and TRBJ1-5; a weak D match, TRBD1 (5 bases). The V gene lost 4 bases and the J gene lost 0 bases, with 17 bases spanning the gap. There are 17 residues in the CDR3. In germline, CDR1 is SGHDT, CDR2 YYEEEE. This CDR3 reads CASSHSQQVVSNQPQHF. The CDR3 coding sequence is TGTGCCAGCAGCCACTCCCAACAGGTTGTTAGCAATCAGCCCCAGCATTTT.

This sequence joins TRBV6-1 and TRBJ1-1, with D possibly TRBD1 on 6 matching bases. The CDR3 loop spans 14 amino acids. The ends were cut back, 3 bases at V and 11 bases at J, with 19 bases in the middle. Germline CDR1 and CDR2: MNHNS and SASEGT. The CDR3 sequence is CASSDRGRGGGAFF. The CDR3 nucleotides read TGTGCCAGCAGTGACAGGGGCCGGGGGGGTGGGGCTTTCTTT.

The chain has TRBV7-9 and TRBJ1-6; 12 nucleotides line up with TRBD1. The CDR3 sequence is 15 residues long. V lost 4 bases to trimming and J lost 8 bases; unmatched junction nucleotides: 3. The germline gives CDR1 SEHNR, CDR2 FQNEAQ (reference sequence). The CDR3 is CASSSRDRGHSPLHF. DNA of the CDR3: TGTGCCAGCAGCTCCCGGGACAGGGGGCATTCACCCCTCCACTTT.

The V call is TRBV2, the J call TRBJ1-2; D gene uncertain. The length of the CDR3 is 13 residues. CDR1 is SNHLY and CDR2 is FYNNEI in the germline V gene. V dropped 4 bases and J dropped 2 bases, with 8 bases sitting between them. The CDR3 loop is CASSVSKNYGYTF. The CDR3 DNA is TGTGCCAGCAGTGTGTCAAAAAACTATGGCTACACCTTC.

The CDR3 sequence: CASSPYKTGWNTGELFF. The CDR3 nucleotides are TGTGCCAGCAGCCCGTATAAGACAGGATGGAACACCGGGGAGCTGTTTTTT. The J gene is TRBJ2-2, the V gene TRBV14; a weak D match, TRBD1 (6 bases). CDR1 and CDR2 from the germline V gene are SGHDN and FVKESK. Trimming took 4 bases from V and 1 from J, leaving 16 bases between them. CDR3 length: 17 residues.

V gene TRBV29-1 combines with J gene TRBJ1-1; possibly TRBD1 for D (5 bases). The length of the CDR3 is 14 residues. V lost 1 base and J lost 1, with 10 bases in between. The germline V gene has CDR1 SQVTM and CDR2 ANQGSEA. The CDR3 DNA sequence: TGCAGCGTTGAAGGGCGGGGGTCGAACACTGAAGCTTTCTTT. Translation gives CSVEGRGSNTEAFF.

The chain recombines TRBV6-1 with TRBJ1-4, with D hard to call. The CDR3 runs to 14 residues. Per the germline V gene, CDR1 is MNHNS and CDR2 is SASEGT. The V end was cut by 4 bases, the J end by 8 bases, with 14 bases between. CDR3: CASSAFGLREKLFF. CDR3 nucleotide sequence: TGTGCCAGCAGTGCGTTTGGGCTTCGGGAAAAACTGTTTTTT.

The rearrangement uses TRBV5-1 and TRBJ1-1; perhaps TRBD1 as D (6 bases). This CDR3 is 13 amino acids long. Germline V lookup: CDR1 SGHRS, CDR2 YFSETQ. Trimming shortened V by 4 bases and J by 7 bases, and 14 bases separated the two germline ends. In DNA form, the CDR3 reads TGCGCCAGCAGCCGGACAGCTCCAAGTGAAGCTTTCTTT. Translation: CASSRTAPSEAFF. Variable domain in full (rest from reference TRBV5-1 and TRBJ1-1): KAGVTQTPRYLIKTRGQQVTLSCSPISGHRSVSWYQQTPGQGLQFLFEYFSETQRNKGNFPGRFSGRQFSNSRSEMNVSTLELGDSALYLCASSRTAPSEAFFGQGTRLTVV.

This clone was observed a handful of times. This chain links TRBV6-1 with TRBJ1-5; D gene unclear. Per germline, CDR1 MNHNS and CDR2 SASEGT. The CDR3 runs 15 residues. V lost 1 base and J lost 3, with 10 bases in between. The CDR3 DNA reads as TGTGCCAGCAGTGAAGTACAGATATACAATCAGCCCCAGCATTTT. The encoded protein is CASSEVQIYNQPQHF.

The rearrangement joins TRBV7-6 to TRBJ1-1; weak D call: TRBD1 (6 bases). Per the germline V gene, CDR1 is SGHVS and CDR2 is FNYEAQ. The CDR3 runs to 14 residues. The V and J ends lost 6 bases and 2 bases respectively, with 13 bases between them. Written as DNA, the CDR3 is TGTGCCAGCAGTCCAGGACAGTTTAACACTGAAGCTTTCTTT. Amino acids: CASSPGQFNTEAFF.